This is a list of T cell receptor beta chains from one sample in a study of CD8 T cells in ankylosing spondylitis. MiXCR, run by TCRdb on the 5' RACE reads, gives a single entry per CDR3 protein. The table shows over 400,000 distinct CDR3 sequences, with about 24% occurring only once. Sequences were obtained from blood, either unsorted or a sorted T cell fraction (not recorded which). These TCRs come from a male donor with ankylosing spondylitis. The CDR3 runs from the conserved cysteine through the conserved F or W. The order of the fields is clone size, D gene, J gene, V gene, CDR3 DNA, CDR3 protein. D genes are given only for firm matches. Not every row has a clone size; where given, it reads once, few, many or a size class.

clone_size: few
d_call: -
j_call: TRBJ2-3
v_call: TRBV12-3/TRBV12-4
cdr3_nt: TGTGCCAGCAGTTTCTCCCGCAATACGCAGTATTTT
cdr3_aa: CASSFSRNTQYF

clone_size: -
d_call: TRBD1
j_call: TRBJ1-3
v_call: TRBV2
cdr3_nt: TGTGCCAGCACCCCGGGACAGGCCTTCTCTGGAAACACCATATATTTT
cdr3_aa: CASTPGQAFSGNTIYF

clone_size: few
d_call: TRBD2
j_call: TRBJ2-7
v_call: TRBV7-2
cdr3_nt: TGTGCCAGCAGCCCCAGGGGAGCGGGAGGGTACGAGCAGTACTTC
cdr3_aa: CASSPRGAGGYEQYF

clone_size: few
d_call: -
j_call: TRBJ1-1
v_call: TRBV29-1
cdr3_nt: TGCAGCGTTCTAGTCGGGGGGAACACTGAAGCTTTCTTT
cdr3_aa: CSVLVGGNTEAFF

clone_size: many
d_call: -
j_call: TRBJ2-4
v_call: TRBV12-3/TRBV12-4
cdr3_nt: TGTGAGGCCAAAAACATTCAGTACTTC
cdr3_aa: CEAKNIQYF

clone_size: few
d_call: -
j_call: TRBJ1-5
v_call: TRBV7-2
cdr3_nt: TGTGCCAGCAGCTCGGACAGATACAATCAGCCCCAGCATTTT
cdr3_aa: CASSSDRYNQPQHF

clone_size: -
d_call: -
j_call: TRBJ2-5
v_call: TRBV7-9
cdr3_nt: TGTGCCAGCACCGTCTCACCGGAGTGGGAGACCCAGTACTTC
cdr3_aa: CASTVSPEWETQYF

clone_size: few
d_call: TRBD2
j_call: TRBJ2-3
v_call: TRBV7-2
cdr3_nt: TGTGCCAGCAGCCGCAGACTAGCGGGAAACACAGATACGCAGTATTTT
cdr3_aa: CASSRRLAGNTDTQYF

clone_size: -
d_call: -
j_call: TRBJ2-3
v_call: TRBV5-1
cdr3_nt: TGCGCCAGCAGCTTGCAGCCTAGTCCCACAGATACGCAGTATTTT
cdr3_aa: CASSLQPSPTDTQYF

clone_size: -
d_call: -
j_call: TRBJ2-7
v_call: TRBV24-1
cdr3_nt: TGTGCCACCAGTGATTCCAGGGAGAACGAGCAGTACTTC
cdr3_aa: CATSDSRENEQYF

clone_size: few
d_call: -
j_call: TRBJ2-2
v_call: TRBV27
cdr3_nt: TGTGCCAGCAGTTCTCAGGGGCCGAACACCGGGGAGCTGTTTTTT
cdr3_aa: CASSSQGPNTGELFF

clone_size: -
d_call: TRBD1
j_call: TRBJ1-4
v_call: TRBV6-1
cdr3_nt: TGTGCCAGCAGTGTCCTACAGGGGCTTAATGAAAAACTGTTTTTT
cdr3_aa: CASSVLQGLNEKLFF

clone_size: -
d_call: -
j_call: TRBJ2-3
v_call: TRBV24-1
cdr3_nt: TGTGCCACCAGTGATTTACTTAGTGGCGGTACGCAGTATTTT
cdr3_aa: CATSDLLSGGTQYF

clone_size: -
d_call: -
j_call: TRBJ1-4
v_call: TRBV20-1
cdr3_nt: TGCAGTGCACTCGGACAGTCTAATGAAAAACTGTTTTTT
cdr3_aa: CSALGQSNEKLFF

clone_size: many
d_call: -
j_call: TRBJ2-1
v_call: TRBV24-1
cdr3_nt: TGTGCCACCAGTGATTTCAGAAGCTCCTACAATGAGCAGTTCTTC
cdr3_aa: CATSDFRSSYNEQFF

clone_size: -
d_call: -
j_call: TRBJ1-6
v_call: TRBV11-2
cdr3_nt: TGTGCCAGCAAAAGCTCGGCGAGCTCCTATAATTCACCCCTCCACTTT
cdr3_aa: CASKSSASSYNSPLHF

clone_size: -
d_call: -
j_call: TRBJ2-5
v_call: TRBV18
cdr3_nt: TGTGCCAGCTCACCAGAGCGAGAGACCCAGTACTTC
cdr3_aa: CASSPERETQYF

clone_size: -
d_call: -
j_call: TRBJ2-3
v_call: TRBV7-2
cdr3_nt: TGTGCCAGCAGCTTGGGCGTAGGGCGGGAAGATACGCAGTATTTT
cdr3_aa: CASSLGVGREDTQYF

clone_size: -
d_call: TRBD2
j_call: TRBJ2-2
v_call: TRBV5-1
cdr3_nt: TGCGCCAGCAGGTCCCGGGGGGGACTAGACACCGGGGAGCTGTTTTTT
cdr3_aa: CASRSRGGLDTGELFF

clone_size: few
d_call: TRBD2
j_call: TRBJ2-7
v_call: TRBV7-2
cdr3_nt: TGTGCCAGCAGCGGGGGGACTAGCGGATACTACGAGCAGTACTTC
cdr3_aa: CASSGGTSGYYEQYF